The 20 T cell receptor beta chains below come from one sample, sequenced in a study of diagnostic markers for celiac disease (dated by TCRdb to between 2020 and 2021). Sequencing was carried out with an Illumina MiSeq. After the reads were reprocessed by TCRdb, one entry was made per CDR3 protein sequence, with no DNA. The sample table gives roughly 5,700 distinct CDR3 sequences. The ten largest clonotypes hold 5.5% to 6% of the sample. Sequenced: either unsorted cells or a sorted T cell fraction (not recorded which). The receptors here all came from a human donor. This table probably holds off-target reads from a library built for another chain.

Considering frequency, this clonotype is medium-sized. The J gene is TRBJ1-4, the V gene TRBV20-1; the TCRdb call, TRBD1, lacks DNA for checking. CDR1 and CDR2 (germline): DFQATT, SNEGSKA (reference sequence). The CDR3 has 15 residues. CDR3 protein: CSASIGGRGDEKLFF.

This clonotype counts as large by frequency. The CDR3 sequence is CASSLGDRDAGYTF. The chain has TRBV7-2 and TRBJ1-2; TCRdb selects TRBD1, and the lack of DNA leaves this call unchecked. CDR3 length: 14 amino acids. Germline CDR1 reads SGHTA; CDR2 reads FQGNSA.

This sequence joins TRBV5-1 and TRBJ2-5; the TCRdb D gene call, TRBD2, has no DNA to confirm it. The CDR3 consists of 14 residues. The germline V gene has CDR1 SGHRS and CDR2 YFSETQ. The CDR3 reads CASSRSGGQETQYF.

V usage is TRBV21-1 and J usage is TRBJ1-5. TRBV21-1 is a pseudogene. The CDR3 runs 12 residues. The CDR3 loop reads CASSQTNLPQHF.

The gene calls are TRBV7-9 and TRBJ1-5; there is no DNA to check the TCRdb D call of TRBD1. The CDR3 is 14 residues long. CDR1 SEHNR and CDR2 FQNEAQ come from the germline V gene (reference sequence). CDR3 sequence reads: CASSNGQENQPQHF.

The V and J genes are TRBV10-1 and TRBJ2-5; TCRdb selects TRBD2, and the lack of DNA leaves this call unchecked. Germline CDR1 and CDR2: WNHNN and SYGVQD (reference sequence). The CDR3 loop spans 16 amino acids. CDR3 amino acids: CASSESKGLAGETQYF.

Judged by frequency, this clonotype is medium-sized (0.01 to 0.1%). The CDR3 reads CSARDGGRYEQYF. The rearrangement joins TRBV20-1 to TRBJ2-7; TCRdb designates TRBD1, a call that cannot be tested without DNA. This CDR3 comprises 13 residues. Per the germline V gene, CDR1 is DFQATT and CDR2 is SNEGSKA (reference sequence).

By frequency, this clonotype is medium-sized (0.01 to 0.1%). CDR3: CASSSERGGGIYNEQFF. This chain uses TRBV5-1 with TRBJ2-1; as DNA is missing, the TRBD1 call by TCRdb cannot be tested. The V gene's germline CDR1 is SGHRS and CDR2 YFSETQ. CDR3 length: 17 amino acids.

This clonotype counts as medium-sized (0.01 to 0.1%) by frequency. CDR3 loop: CASSPRRTLMNTEAFF. The V call is TRBV3-1, the J call TRBJ1-1. The CDR3 contains 16 residues. Germline values: CDR1 LGHDT, CDR2 YNNKEL (reference sequence).

This chain joins TRBV30 and TRBJ2-5. CDR3 length equals 11 residues. Germline V CDR1 and CDR2: GTSNPN, SVGIG (reference sequence). The CDR3 sequence is CAWALGETQYF.

This chain links TRBV12-3 or TRBV12-4 with TRBJ2-1; TCRdb's D gene call, TRBD1, goes unchecked for lack of DNA. CDR3 length: 17 amino acids. CDR3 amino acids: CASSQPLWGGASNEQFF.

The chain couples TRBV20-1 to TRBJ1-2; the D call of TRBD1 rests on TCRdb alone, since no DNA is present to check it. The CDR3 totals 14 residues. Germline V gene sequence: CDR1 DFQATT, CDR2 SNEGSKA (reference sequence). The chain's CDR3 is CSALTLTEDYGYTF.

This clonotype is identified as large from frequency. The CDR3 loop reads CSAQRPGSGSYEQYF. The genes are TRBV20-1 and TRBJ2-7; TCRdb names TRBD2, which stays unverified in the absence of DNA. CDR1 and CDR2 (germline): DFQATT, SNEGSKA (reference sequence). This CDR3 is 15 amino acids long.

The chain has TRBV30 and TRBJ1-2. Germline V gene lookup returns CDR1 GTSNPN and CDR2 SVGIG (reference sequence). This CDR3 is 13 amino acids long. The chain's CDR3 is CAWSVQKDYGYTF.

This clonotype is called medium-sized based on its frequency. V usage is TRBV5-1 and J usage is TRBJ2-3; as DNA is missing, the TRBD1 call by TCRdb cannot be tested. The CDR3 length is 13 residues. In germline, CDR1 is SGHRS, CDR2 YFSETQ. CDR3 region: CASRLRDTDTQYF.

The chain employs TRBV6-1 and TRBJ1-1; TCRdb names TRBD1, which stays unverified in the absence of DNA. The CDR3 runs to 13 residues. Germline V gene data show CDR1 as MNHNS and CDR2 as SASEGT. The CDR3 loop reads CAFSGGRGTEAFF.

Its frequency marks this clonotype as medium-sized. The V gene is TRBV6-5, the J gene TRBJ1-2; TCRdb indicates TRBD1, and absent DNA this call remains unverified. The CDR3 consists of 14 residues. The germline CDR1 and CDR2 sequences are MNHEY and SVGAGI. Here the CDR3 reads CASSYDRTGLHYTF.

The chain recombines TRBV9 with TRBJ1-2; lacking DNA, the TRBD1 call made by TCRdb goes unchecked. CDR1 SGDLS and CDR2 YYNGEE come from the germline V gene. This CDR3 is built from 15 residues. CDR3 sequence: CASSVGGGQAFGYTF.

V is TRBV7-7 and J is TRBJ2-1; no DNA is available, so the TRBD2 call from TCRdb remains unchecked. The CDR3 runs to 16 residues. Germline V lookup: CDR1 SSHAT, CDR2 FNYEAQ (reference sequence). CDR3 amino acids: CASRPLTGTSFNEQFF.

The chain has TRBV6-4 and TRBJ2-3. Germline CDR1 and CDR2: MRHNA and SNTAGT. There are 15 residues in the CDR3. CDR3 residues: CASSDGLARTDTQYF.